Reported below is one T cell receptor (beta chain). Which antigen it targets is not known. One base away there is no much larger clone; base qualities are not given. The data derive from a study of blood T cell repertoires in COVID-19 (dated by TCRdb to 2018 to 2021). In terms of the full investigation: Samples from collaborators originated in the United States, Italy and Spain and spanned both the acute and convalescent phases of COVID-19. Samples were obtained from the ongoing ImmuneRACE study (first 160 participants) and from about 1,300 subjects provided by 6 global collaborators. The repertoires were released in a freely available public database intended as a resource for research on the immune response to SARS-CoV-2. Where HLA class I and class II types were available, the types were taken from metadata supplied by the sample provider, not from assay-based typing. The prospective study material was composed of cDNA or gDNA derived from T cells, B-cell-depleted T cells, or PBMCs. The sample metadata nearly always contained a de-identified subject ID, COVID-19 status, age in years and sex. Subjects who had been exposed to COVID-19, were actively infected with it, or had recovered from it provided the deeply sampled blood TCRbeta repertoires that made up the dataset.

The junction shows trimming of 5 bases on V and 1 base on J, plus 8 bases between the germline ends. From the cysteine through the phenylalanine, the CDR3 covers 13 amino acids. CDR3 DNA is the only sequence kept; it has 39 bases, read in frame from the first base. For CDR1 and CDR2, the germline V gene lists SGHVS and FQNEAQ. Study-level results and caveats: How much clinical and demographic metadata was included differed by source and by participant, and the metadata was provided uncurated.

Collaborating institutions collected whole blood in K2EDTA tubes following their own protocols. For TCRbeta analysis, collaborator samples were shipped as frozen whole blood, as isolated PBMCs, or as DNA extracted from either sample type. TCRbeta CDR3 regions were amplified from genomic DNA by means of the immunoSEQ Assay, a bias-controlled multiplex PCR. The published analysis was carried out like this. The number of nucleated cells in each sample was estimated from the amplification of reference gene primers within the assay. To quantify the absolute abundance of each unique TCRbeta CDR3 rearrangement, sequence reads were collapsed and filtered. For each sample, productive Simpson clonality was calculated as the square root of Simpson's diversity index across productive rearrangements. In TCRdb, the immuneACCESS table is reduced to in-frame sequences with V and J assigned. These tables do not hold every clone; where another copy was compared, an unresolved V gene accounts for under half, and the others remain unexplained. V and J calls and clone size follow that table, whereas D and trimming were derived from the DNA. The table for this sample lists more than 90,000 clones; around 83% of them were counted only once. Less than 1.5% of the sample rests with the top ten.

The clonotype comes from a middle-aged man with acute or convalescent COVID-19. The rearranged segments are TRBV7-8 and TRBJ1-1, with no reliable assignment of the D segment. Specimen: peripheral blood. The DNA sequence is given as TGTGCCAGCAGCCCCTTGCGGAACACTGAAGCTTTCTTT. Translation gives CASSPLRNTEAFF.